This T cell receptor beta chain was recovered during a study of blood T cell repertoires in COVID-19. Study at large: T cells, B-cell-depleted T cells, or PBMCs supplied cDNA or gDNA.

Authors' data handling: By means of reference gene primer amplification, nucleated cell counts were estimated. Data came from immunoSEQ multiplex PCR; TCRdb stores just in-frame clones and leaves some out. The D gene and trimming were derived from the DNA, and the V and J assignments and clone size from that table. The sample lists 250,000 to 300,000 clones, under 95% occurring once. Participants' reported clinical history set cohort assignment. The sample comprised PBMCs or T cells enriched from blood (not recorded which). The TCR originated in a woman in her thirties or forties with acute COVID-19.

This CDR3 reads CATSRALPGGTDTQYF. DNA for the CDR3: TGTGCCACCAGCAGAGCTTTACCCGGGGGCACAGATACGCAGTATTTT. This chain uses TRBV15 with TRBJ2-3, with a possible D match to TRBD2 (5 bases). The CDR3 spans 16 residues. Between the trimmed V and J ends, which lost 1 base and 1 base, there was a span of 12 bases. CDR1 is LNHNV and CDR2 is YYDKDF in the germline V gene (reference sequence).